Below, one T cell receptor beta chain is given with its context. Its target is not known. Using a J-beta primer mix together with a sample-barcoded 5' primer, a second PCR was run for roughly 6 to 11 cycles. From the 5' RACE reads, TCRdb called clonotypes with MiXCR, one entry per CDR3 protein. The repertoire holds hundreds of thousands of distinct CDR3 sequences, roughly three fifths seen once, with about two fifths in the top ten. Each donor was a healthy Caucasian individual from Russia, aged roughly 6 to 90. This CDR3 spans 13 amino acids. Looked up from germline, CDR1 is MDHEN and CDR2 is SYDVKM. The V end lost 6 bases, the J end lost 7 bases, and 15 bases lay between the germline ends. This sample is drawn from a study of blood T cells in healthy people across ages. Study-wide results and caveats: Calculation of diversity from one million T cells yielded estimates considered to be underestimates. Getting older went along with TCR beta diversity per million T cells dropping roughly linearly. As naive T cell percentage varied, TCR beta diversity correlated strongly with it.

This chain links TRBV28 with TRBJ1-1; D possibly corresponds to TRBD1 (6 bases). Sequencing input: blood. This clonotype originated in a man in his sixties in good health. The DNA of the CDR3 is TGTGCCAGCAGCAACGGGGGCACCGTTGAAGCTTTCTTT. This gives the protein CASSNGGTVEAFF.